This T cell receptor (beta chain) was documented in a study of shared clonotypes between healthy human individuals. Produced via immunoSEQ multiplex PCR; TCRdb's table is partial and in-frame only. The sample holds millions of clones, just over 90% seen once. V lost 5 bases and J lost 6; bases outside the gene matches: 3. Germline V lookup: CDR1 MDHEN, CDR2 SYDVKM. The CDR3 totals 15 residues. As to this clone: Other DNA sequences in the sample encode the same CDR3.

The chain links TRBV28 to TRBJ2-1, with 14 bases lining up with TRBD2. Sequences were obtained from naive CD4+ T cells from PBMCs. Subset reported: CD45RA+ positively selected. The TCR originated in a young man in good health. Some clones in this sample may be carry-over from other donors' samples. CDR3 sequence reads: CASSPGTSGSNEQFF. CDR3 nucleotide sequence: TGTGCCAGCAGTCCGGGGACTAGCGGGAGCAATGAGCAGTTCTTC.